This record concerns one T cell receptor beta chain sequence. Its target is not known. This CDR3 has 15 amino acids. The germline CDR1 and CDR2 sequences are SGHDN and FVKESK. V lost 1 base to trimming and J lost 1 base, with 11 bases between them. The entry originates in a study of cytomegalovirus exposure and HLA in healthy donors. The study's findings and limits: Relative to the roughly 700-donor mean, N-insertions were reportedly fewer in an Asian-associated ancestry cluster in a later analysis. Most subjects had HLA-A and HLA-B alleles reportedly predicted accurately by TCR beta sequences. Some segments of the V type, notably TRBV6-2 and TRBV6-3, were excluded as indistinguishable.

With 60 Vbeta and 13 Jbeta primers, the PCR was carried out. The repertoire was sequenced with immunoSEQ multiplex PCR; TCRdb's copy has only in-frame clones and lacks some. Of fewer than 120,000 clones listed, around 85% are singletons. The chain carries TRBV14 and TRBJ2-7, with D possibly being TRBD1 (6 bases). The source is a man aged 40-49 years in good health and CMV-seronegative. Sequenced: PBMCs. CDR3 DNA: TGTGCCAGCAGCCAAGTGGACAGCCCATCCTACGAGCAGTACTTC. Its translation is CASSQVDSPSYEQYF.